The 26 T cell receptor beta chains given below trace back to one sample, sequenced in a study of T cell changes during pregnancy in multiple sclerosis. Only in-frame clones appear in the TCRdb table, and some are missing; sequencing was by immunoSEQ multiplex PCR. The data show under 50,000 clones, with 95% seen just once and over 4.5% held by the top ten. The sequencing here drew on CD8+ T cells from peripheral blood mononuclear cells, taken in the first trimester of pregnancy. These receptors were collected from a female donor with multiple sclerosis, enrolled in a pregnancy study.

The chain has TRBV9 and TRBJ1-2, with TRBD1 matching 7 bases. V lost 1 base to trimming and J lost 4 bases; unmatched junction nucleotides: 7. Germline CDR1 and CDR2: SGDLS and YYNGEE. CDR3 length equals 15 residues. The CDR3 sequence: CASSVTGDPLYGYTF. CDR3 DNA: TGTGCCAGCAGCGTAACAGGGGACCCCCTCTATGGCTACACCTTC.

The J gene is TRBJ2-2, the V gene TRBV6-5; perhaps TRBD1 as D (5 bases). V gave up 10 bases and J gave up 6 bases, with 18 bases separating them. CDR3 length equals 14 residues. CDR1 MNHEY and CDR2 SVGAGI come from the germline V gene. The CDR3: CATGILAGSGELFF. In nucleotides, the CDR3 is TGTGCCACAGGGATTTTAGCTGGTTCCGGGGAGCTGTTTTTT.

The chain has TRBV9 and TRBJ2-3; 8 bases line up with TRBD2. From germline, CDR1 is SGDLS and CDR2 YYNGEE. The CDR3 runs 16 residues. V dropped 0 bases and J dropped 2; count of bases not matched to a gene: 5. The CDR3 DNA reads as TGTGCCAGCAGCGTAGGGCTAGCGGGCGTCACAGATACGCAGTATTTT. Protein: CASSVGLAGVTDTQYF.

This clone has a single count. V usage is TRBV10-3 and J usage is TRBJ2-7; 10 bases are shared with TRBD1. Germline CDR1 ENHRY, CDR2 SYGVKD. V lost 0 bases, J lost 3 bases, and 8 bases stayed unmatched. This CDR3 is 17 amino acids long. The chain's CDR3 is CAISESPDRGSLYEQYF. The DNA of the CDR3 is TGTGCCATCAGTGAGTCCCCGGACAGGGGGTCTCTCTACGAGCAGTACTTC.

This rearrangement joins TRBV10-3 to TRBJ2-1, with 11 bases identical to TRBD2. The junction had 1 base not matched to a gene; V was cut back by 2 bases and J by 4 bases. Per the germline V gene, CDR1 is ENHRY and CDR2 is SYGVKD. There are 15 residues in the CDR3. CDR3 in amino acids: CAISEGTSGYNEQFF. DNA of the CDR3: TGTGCCATCAGTGAGGGGACTAGCGGTTACAATGAGCAGTTCTTC.

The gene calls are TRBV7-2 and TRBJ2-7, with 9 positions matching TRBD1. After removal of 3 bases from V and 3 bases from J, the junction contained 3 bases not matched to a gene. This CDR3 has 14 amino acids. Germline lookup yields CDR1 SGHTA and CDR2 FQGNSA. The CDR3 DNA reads TGTGCCAGCAGCTTTGCGGGACAGGGCTACGAGCAGTACTTC. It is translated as CASSFAGQGYEQYF.

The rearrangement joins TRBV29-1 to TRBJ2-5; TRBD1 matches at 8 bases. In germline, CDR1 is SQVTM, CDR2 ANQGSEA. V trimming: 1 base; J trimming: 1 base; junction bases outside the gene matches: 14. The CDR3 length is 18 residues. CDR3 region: CSVEARQGQGSFQETQYF. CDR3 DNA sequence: TGCAGCGTTGAAGCCCGACAGGGGCAGGGCTCGTTCCAAGAGACCCAGTACTTC. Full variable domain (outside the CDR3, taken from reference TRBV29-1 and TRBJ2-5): SAVISQKPSRDICQRGTSLTIQCQVDSQVTMMFWYRQQPGQSLTLIATANQGSEATYESGFVIDKFPISRPNLTFSTLTVSNMSPEDSSIYLCSVEARQGQGSFQETQYFGPGTRLLVL.

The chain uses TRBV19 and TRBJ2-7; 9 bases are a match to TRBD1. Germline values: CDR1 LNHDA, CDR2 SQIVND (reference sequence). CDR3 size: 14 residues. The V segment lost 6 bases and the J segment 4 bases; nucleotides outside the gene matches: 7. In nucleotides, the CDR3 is TGTGCCAGTAGCGAACCGACAGGGGGATACGAGCAGTACTTC. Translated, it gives CASSEPTGGYEQYF.

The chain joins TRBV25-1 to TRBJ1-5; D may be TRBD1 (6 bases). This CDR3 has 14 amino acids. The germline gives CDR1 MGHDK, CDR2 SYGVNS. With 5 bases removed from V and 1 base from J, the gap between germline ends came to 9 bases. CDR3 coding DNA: TGTGCCAGCAGTTGGACAGCGAGCAATCAGCCCCAGCATTTT. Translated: CASSWTASNQPQHF.

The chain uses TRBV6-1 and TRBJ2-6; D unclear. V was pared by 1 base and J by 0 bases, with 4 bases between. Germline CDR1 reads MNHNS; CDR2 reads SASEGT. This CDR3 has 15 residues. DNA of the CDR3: TGTGCCAGCAGTGAAGGAGGCTCTGGGGCCAACGTCCTGACTTTC. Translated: CASSEGGSGANVLTF.

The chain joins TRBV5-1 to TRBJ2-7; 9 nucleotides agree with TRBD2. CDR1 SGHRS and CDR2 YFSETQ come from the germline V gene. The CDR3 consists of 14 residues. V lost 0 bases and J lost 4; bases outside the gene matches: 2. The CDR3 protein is CASSLGAGGYEQYF. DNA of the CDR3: TGCGCCAGCAGCTTGGGAGCGGGAGGTTACGAGCAGTACTTC.

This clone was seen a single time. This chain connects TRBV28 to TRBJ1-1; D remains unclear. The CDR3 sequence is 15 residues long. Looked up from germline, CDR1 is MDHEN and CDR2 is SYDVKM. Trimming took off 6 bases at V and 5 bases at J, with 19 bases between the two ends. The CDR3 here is CASSPLPPRKTEAFF. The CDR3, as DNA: TGTGCCAGCAGCCCCCTACCCCCCAGGAAGACTGAAGCTTTCTTT.

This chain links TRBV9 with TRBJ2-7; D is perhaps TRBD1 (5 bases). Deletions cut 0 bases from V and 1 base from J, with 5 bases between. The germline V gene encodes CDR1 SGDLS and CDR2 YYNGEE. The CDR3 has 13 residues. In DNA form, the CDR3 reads TGTGCCAGCAGCGTAGACAGGTCCTACGAGCAGTACTTC. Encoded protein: CASSVDRSYEQYF.

In nucleotides, the CDR3 is TGTGCCAGCAGCTTGGATTTCCGCTACGAGCAGTACTTC. Translating gives CASSLDFRYEQYF. The rearrangement joins TRBV5-5 to TRBJ2-7; no reliable D call. V lost 0 bases, J lost 3 bases, and 7 bases lay in between. The CDR3 extends over 13 amino acids. Germline CDR1 is SGHKS and CDR2 is YYEKEE (reference sequence).

The CDR3 DNA is TGTGCCAGCAGCGCAAACGTCAGGGAGGCTGGAAACACCATATATTTT. Its protein product is CASSANVREAGNTIYF. The chain recombines TRBV7-9 with TRBJ1-3; a weak D match, TRBD1 (5 bases). The length of the CDR3 is 16 residues. The V and J ends lost 5 bases and 2 bases respectively, with 16 bases between them. Looked up from germline, CDR1 is SEHNR and CDR2 is FQNEAQ (reference sequence).

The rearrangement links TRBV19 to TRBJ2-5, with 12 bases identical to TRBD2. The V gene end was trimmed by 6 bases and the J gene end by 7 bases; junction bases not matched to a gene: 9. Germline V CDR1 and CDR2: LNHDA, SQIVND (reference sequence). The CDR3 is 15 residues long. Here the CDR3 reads CASRERLAGEGTQYF. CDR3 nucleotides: TGTGCCAGTAGAGAAAGACTAGCGGGAGAAGGGACCCAGTACTTC. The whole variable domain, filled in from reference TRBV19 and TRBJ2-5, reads DGGITQSPKYLFRKEGQNVTLSCEQNLNHDAMYWYRQDPGQGLRLIYYSQIVNDFQKGDIAEGYSVSREKKESFPLTVTSAQKNPTAFYLCASRERLAGEGTQYFGPGTRLLVL.

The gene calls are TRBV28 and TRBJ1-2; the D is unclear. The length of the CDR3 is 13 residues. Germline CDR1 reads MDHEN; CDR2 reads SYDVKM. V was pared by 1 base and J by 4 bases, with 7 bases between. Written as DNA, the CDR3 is TGTGCCAGCAGTTTATCGGAGATCTATGGCTACACCTTC. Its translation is CASSLSEIYGYTF.

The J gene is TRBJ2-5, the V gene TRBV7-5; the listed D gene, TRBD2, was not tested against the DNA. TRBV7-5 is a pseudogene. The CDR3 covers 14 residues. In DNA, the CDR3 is TGTGTCAGAAGCTTAGCGGCGGGGACAGAGACCCAGTACTTC. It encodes CVRSLAAGTETQYF.

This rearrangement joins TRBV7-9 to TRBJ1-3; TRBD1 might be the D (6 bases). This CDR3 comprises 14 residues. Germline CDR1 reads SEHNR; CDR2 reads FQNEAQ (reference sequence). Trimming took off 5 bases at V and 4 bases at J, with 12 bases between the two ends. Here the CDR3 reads CASSGGRTGNTIYF. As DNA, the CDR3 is TGTGCCAGCAGCGGGGGCAGGACAGGAAACACCATATATTTT.

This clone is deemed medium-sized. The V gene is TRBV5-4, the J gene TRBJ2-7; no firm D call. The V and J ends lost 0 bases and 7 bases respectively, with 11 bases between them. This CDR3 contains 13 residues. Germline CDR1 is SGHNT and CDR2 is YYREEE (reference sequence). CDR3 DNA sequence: TGTGCCAGCAGCTTGGGTCTCGCAGTGGAGCAGTACTTC. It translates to CASSLGLAVEQYF.

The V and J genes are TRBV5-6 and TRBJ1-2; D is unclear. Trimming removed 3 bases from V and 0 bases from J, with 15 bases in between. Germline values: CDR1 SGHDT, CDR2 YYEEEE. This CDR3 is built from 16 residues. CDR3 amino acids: CASSSAEALSNYGYTF. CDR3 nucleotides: TGTGCCAGCAGCTCGGCGGAGGCCCTTTCTAACTATGGCTACACCTTC.

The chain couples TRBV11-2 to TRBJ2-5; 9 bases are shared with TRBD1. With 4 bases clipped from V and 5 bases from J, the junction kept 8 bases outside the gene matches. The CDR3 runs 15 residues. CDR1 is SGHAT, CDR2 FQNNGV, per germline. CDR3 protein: CASSSTGGAGETQYF. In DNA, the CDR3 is TGTGCCAGCAGCTCCACAGGGGGCGCGGGGGAGACCCAGTACTTC. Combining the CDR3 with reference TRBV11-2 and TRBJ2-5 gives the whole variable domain EAGVAQSPRYKIIEKRQSVAFWCNPISGHATLYWYQQILGQGPKLLIQFQNNGVVDDSQLPKDRFSAERLKGVDSTLKIQPAKLEDSAVYLCASSSTGGAGETQYFGPGTRLLVL.

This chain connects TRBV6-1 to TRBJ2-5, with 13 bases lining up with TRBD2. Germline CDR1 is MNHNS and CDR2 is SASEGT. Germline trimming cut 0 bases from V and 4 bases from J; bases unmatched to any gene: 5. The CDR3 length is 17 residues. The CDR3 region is CASSEARLAGGSETQYF. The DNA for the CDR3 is TGTGCCAGCAGTGAAGCGCGACTAGCGGGAGGTTCAGAGACCCAGTACTTC.

This CDR3 is CASSLAGLAGDTQYF. The CDR3 nucleotides read TGTGCCAGCAGCTTGGCCGGACTAGCGGGAGATACGCAGTATTTT. V and J are TRBV5-4 and TRBJ2-3; 11 bases line up with TRBD2. The CDR3 loop spans 15 amino acids. Trimming took 0 bases from V and 5 from J; bases not matched to a gene: 2. Germline CDR1 is SGHNT and CDR2 is YYREEE (reference sequence).

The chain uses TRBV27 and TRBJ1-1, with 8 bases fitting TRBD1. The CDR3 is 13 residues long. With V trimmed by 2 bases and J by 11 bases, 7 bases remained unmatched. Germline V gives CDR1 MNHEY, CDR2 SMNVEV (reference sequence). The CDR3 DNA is TGTGCCAGCAGTTTAGGACAGGGAAGAGACGCTTTCTTT. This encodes CASSLGQGRDAFF.

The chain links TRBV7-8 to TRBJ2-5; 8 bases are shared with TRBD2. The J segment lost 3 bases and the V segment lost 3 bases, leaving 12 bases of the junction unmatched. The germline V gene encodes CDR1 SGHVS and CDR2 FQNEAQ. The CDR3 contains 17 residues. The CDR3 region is CASSFPKDGAGEETQYF. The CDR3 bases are TGTGCCAGCAGCTTCCCAAAGGATGGAGCGGGGGAAGAGACCCAGTACTTC.